Below, 18 T cell receptor beta chains from the same sample are listed, as sequenced in a study of OX40 agonist ivuxolimab in advanced cancers. Library construction relied on the immunoSEQ multiplex PCR assay. TCRdb stores this immuneACCESS table with in-frame sequences only. Part of the clones is absent; in the studies checked, under half of the shortfall reflects unresolved V genes, and no reason is known for the rest. This sample is represented by about 23,000 clones; 75% to 85% of them were singletons. Of the sample, approximately 1.9% falls within the top ten clones. Sequences were derived from CD4+ or CD8+ T cells sorted from blood, sampled in a trial of the OX40 agonist ivuxolimab. Receptors were obtained from an adult with an advanced solid tumor such as melanoma, head and neck, liver or kidney cancer.

This sequence joins TRBV10-3 and TRBJ2-5, with D possibly matching TRBD1 (6 bases). Judging by the DNA end, TRBJ2-7 fits better; the J call may be wrong. This CDR3 region has 12 residues. Germline-derived CDR1 and CDR2 are ENHRY and SYGVKD. In nucleotides, the CDR3 is TGTGCCATCAGTGAGGACAGGTACGAGCAGTACTTC. It yields the protein CAISEDRYEQYF.

The chain employs TRBV7-9 and TRBJ2-1, with 9 bases matching TRBD2. This CDR3 spans 15 amino acids. The V gene's germline CDR1 is SEHNR and CDR2 FQNEAQ (reference sequence). J lost 2 bases, V lost 5 bases, and 4 bases had no gene match. In nucleotides, the CDR3 is TGTGCCAGCAGCACTGTAGCGGGGGCCTACAATGAGCAGTTCTTC. This encodes CASSTVAGAYNEQFF.

V gene TRBV28 combines with J gene TRBJ2-6; maybe TRBD2 (6 bases). V was pared by 4 bases and J by 1 base, with 14 bases between. Germline lookup yields CDR1 MDHEN and CDR2 SYDVKM. The CDR3 has 17 amino acids. The CDR3 region is CASSSGTPWSGANVLTF. CDR3 coding DNA: TGTGCCAGCAGTTCCGGGACTCCTTGGTCTGGGGCCAACGTCCTGACTTTC.

The V and J genes are TRBV27 and TRBJ1-3; D is perhaps TRBD1 (5 bases). Germline V lookup: CDR1 MNHEY, CDR2 SMNVEV (reference sequence). Trimming removed 2 bases from V and 0 bases from J, with 8 bases in between. The CDR3 spans 15 residues. CDR3 sequence reads: CASSLGGRSGNTIYF. CDR3 coding DNA: TGTGCCAGCAGTTTAGGGGGACGCTCTGGAAACACCATATATTTT.

This rearrangement joins TRBV4-1 to TRBJ2-7; D is possibly TRBD1 (6 bases). Looked up from germline, CDR1 is MGHRA and CDR2 is YSYEKL. The V end lost 3 bases, the J end lost 4 bases, and 13 bases lay between the germline ends. This CDR3 contains 14 residues. The CDR3 loop is CASSHGRDNYEQYF. CDR3 sequence (DNA): TGCGCCAGCAGCCACGGTAGGGACAATTACGAGCAGTACTTC.

The rearrangement uses TRBV5-6 and TRBJ2-5; a weak D match, TRBD2 (6 bases). V dropped 3 bases and J dropped 5 bases, with 11 bases sitting between them. Germline-derived CDR1 and CDR2 are SGHDT and YYEEEE. The CDR3 consists of 13 residues. CDR3: CASSYTGGETQYF. In DNA, the CDR3 is TGTGCCAGCAGCTACACTGGGGGGGAGACCCAGTACTTC.

The chain employs TRBV6-5 and TRBJ2-7, with 7 bases matching TRBD1. This CDR3 has 14 residues. V was clipped by 4 bases and J by 0 bases; unmatched bases: 3. From germline, CDR1 is MNHEY and CDR2 SVGAGI. In DNA, the CDR3 is TGTGCCAGCAGTTGGGACAGTTCCTCCTACGAGCAGTACTTC. Encoded protein: CASSWDSSSYEQYF.

This chain joins TRBV27 and TRBJ1-6; D remains ambiguous. V shed 0 bases and J shed 3 bases, with 12 bases lying between them. Germline V gene lookup returns CDR1 MNHEY and CDR2 SMNVEV (reference sequence). This CDR3 is 17 amino acids long. The CDR3 here is CASSLSKGGFYNSPLHF. In DNA form, the CDR3 reads TGTGCCAGCAGTTTATCGAAAGGAGGCTTCTATAATTCACCCCTCCACTTT.

This chain connects TRBV7-2 to TRBJ2-7, with D perhaps TRBD2 (5 bases). V was pared by 5 bases and J by 0 bases, with 14 bases between. The CDR3 is 15 amino acids. Germline CDR1 is SGHTA and CDR2 is FQGNSA. CDR3 coding DNA: TGTGCCAGCAGCATCATACGGGGAGACTCCTACGAGCAGTACTTC. It specifies CASSIIRGDSYEQYF.

V gene TRBV18 combines with J gene TRBJ2-1; 11 bases are shared with TRBD1. Germline-derived CDR1 and CDR2 are KGHSH and LQKENI. The V segment lost 4 bases and the J segment 7 bases; nucleotides outside the gene matches: 6. The CDR3 sequence is 15 residues long. CDR3 nucleotides: TGTGCCAGCTCACACATGGACAGGGGGCAAAATGAGCAGTTCTTC. This encodes CASSHMDRGQNEQFF.

The rearrangement uses TRBV5-4 and TRBJ2-1; 9 positions match TRBD1. CDR3 length: 15 amino acids. Germline V gene data show CDR1 as SGHNT and CDR2 as YYREEE (reference sequence). Trimming took 0 bases from V and 3 from J; bases not matched to a gene: 1. Here the CDR3 reads CASSLVGQGYNEQFF. The CDR3 nucleotides are TGTGCCAGCAGCTTGGTGGGACAGGGCTACAATGAGCAGTTCTTC.

This clone was counted between two and nine times. The chain uses TRBV27 and TRBJ2-3; 7 bases match TRBD1. The V and J ends lost 2 bases and 1 base, in that order; junction bases with no gene match: 3. The CDR3 is 15 amino acids. Germline lookup yields CDR1 MNHEY and CDR2 SMNVEV (reference sequence). Here the CDR3 DNA reads TGTGCCAGCAGTTTACGTGGACAGGGCACAGATACGCAGTATTTT. Its protein is CASSLRGQGTDTQYF.

V is TRBV7-2 and J is TRBJ2-7; 14 bases are shared with TRBD2. The CDR3 extends over 16 amino acids. Per germline, CDR1 SGHTA and CDR2 FQGNSA. The V and J ends lost 5 bases and 2 bases, in that order; junction bases with no gene match: 5. The CDR3 coding sequence is TGTGCCAGCAGCAACAGGGGACTAGCGGGGGCCTACGAGCAGTACTTC. It specifies CASSNRGLAGAYEQYF.

This chain joins TRBV28 and TRBJ1-1, with D unclear. The CDR3 spans 11 residues. Looked up from germline, CDR1 is MDHEN and CDR2 is SYDVKM. V gave up 5 bases and J gave up 5 bases, with 6 bases separating them. The CDR3 protein is CASSRGTEAFF. The DNA of the CDR3 is TGTGCCAGCAGTCGGGGTACTGAAGCTTTCTTT.

The chain employs TRBV7-2 and TRBJ1-1; possibly TRBD1 for D (5 bases). This CDR3 has 15 residues. Germline V gives CDR1 SGHTA, CDR2 FQGNSA. The V and J ends lost 1 base and 5 bases respectively, with 14 bases between them. CDR3 bases: TGTGCCAGCAGCTTAGTGGCAGGGAGGGGTACTGAAGCTTTCTTT. Amino acids: CASSLVAGRGTEAFF. Looking up the rest from reference TRBV7-2 and TRBJ1-1 gives the full variable domain: GAGVSQSPSNKVTEKGKDVELRCDPISGHTALYWYRQSLGQGLEFLIYFQGNSAPDKSGLPSDRFSAERTGGSVSTLTIQRTQQEDSAVYLCASSLVAGRGTEAFFGQGTRLTVV.

This chain uses TRBV7-6 with TRBJ2-1; 9 bases align to TRBD2. The CDR3 has 13 amino acids. Germline CDR1 reads SGHVS; CDR2 reads FNYEAQ. Unmatched junction bases numbered 5, after V lost 5 bases and J lost 9 bases. CDR3 nucleotides: TGTGCCAGCAGCCCTAGCGGGGTGAGTGAGCAGTTCTTC. It codes for CASSPSGVSEQFF.

V and J are TRBV6-5 and TRBJ2-5; D not certain. The CDR3 covers 13 residues. From germline, CDR1 is MNHEY and CDR2 SVGAGI. V was pared by 4 bases and J by 6 bases, with 12 bases between. For the CDR3, the DNA is TGTGCCAGCAGTTTCCCGAAAGGGAAGACCCAGTACTTC. Its translation is CASSFPKGKTQYF.

V gene TRBV2 combines with J gene TRBJ2-6; 7 bases fit TRBD2. Trimming cost V 6 bases and J 2 bases; bases outside gene matches: 1. The CDR3 loop spans 14 amino acids. In germline, CDR1 is SNHLY, CDR2 FYNNEI. The CDR3 protein is CASRGRAGANVLTF. Written as DNA, the CDR3 is TGTGCCAGCAGGGGGAGGGCTGGGGCCAACGTCCTGACTTTC. Together with reference TRBV2 and TRBJ2-6, the CDR3 gives the full variable domain: EPEVTQTPSHQVTQMGQEVILRCVPISNHLYFYWYRQILGQKVEFLVSFYNNEISEKSEIFDDQFSVERPDGSNFTLKIRSTKLEDSAMYFCASRGRAGANVLTFGAGSRLTVL.